This record concerns one T cell receptor beta chain sequence. The sample is drawn from a study of T cell responses to AZD1222 COVID-19 vaccine. TCRdb's table, derived via immunoSEQ multiplex PCR, lists solely in-frame clones and lacks some. This sample yields around 110,000 clones, of which 92% are seen a single time; around 1.5% belongs to the top ten. Combined were second doses at about 4 or about 12 weeks. This sequence originates from an adult who received the AZD1222 COVID-19 vaccine. The material sequenced was peripheral blood, taken 28 days after the second AZD1222 dose.

DNA of the CDR3: TGTGCCAGCAGTCCAGTCGACCTACGCTACGAGCAGTACTTC. Protein sequence: CASSPVDLRYEQYF. The chain recombines TRBV27 with TRBJ2-7; D is ambiguous. Germline V gives CDR1 MNHEY, CDR2 SMNVEV (reference sequence). CDR3 size: 14 residues. V lost 5 bases to trimming and J lost 3 bases, with 14 bases between them.